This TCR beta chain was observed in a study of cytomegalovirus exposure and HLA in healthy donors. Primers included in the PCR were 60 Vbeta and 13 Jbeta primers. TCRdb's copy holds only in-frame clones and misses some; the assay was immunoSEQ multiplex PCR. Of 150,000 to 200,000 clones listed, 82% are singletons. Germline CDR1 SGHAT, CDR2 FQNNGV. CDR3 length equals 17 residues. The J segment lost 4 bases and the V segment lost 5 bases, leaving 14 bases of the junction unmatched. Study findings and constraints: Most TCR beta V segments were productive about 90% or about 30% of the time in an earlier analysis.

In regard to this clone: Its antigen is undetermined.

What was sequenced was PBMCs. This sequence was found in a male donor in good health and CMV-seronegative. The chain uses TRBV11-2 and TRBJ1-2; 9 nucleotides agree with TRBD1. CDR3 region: CASSLSRDREAGYGYTF. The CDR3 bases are TGTGCCAGCAGCCTGTCCCGGGACAGGGAAGCAGGCTATGGCTACACCTTC.